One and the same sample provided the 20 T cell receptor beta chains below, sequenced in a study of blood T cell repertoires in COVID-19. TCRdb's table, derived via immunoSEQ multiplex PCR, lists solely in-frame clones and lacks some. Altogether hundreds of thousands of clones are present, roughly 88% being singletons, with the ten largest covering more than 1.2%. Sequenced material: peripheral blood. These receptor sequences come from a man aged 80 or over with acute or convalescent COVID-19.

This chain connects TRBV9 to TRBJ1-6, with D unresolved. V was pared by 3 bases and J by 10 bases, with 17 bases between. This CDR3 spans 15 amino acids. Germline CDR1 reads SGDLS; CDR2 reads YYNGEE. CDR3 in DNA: TGTGCCAGCAGCGCTTCCCGGGCGGGCTTGTCACCCCTCCACTTT. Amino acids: CASSASRAGLSPLHF.

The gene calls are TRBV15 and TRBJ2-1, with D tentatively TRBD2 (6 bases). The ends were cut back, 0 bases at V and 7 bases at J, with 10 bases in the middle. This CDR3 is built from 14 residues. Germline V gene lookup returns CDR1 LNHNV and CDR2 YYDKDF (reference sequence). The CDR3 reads CATSRDSGRNEQFF. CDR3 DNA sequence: TGTGCCACCAGCAGAGATTCGGGGAGGAATGAGCAGTTCTTC.

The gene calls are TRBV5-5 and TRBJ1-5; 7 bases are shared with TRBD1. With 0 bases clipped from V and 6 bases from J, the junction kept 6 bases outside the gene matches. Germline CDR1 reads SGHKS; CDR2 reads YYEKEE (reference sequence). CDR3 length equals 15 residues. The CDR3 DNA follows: TGTGCCAGCAGCTTGGGACAGGGTTTCGGTCAGCCCCAGCATTTT. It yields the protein CASSLGQGFGQPQHF.

The CDR3 spells CASSLGGGNNQPQHF. As DNA, the CDR3 is TGTGCCAGCAGTCTAGGGGGGGGCAATAATCAGCCCCAGCATTTT. The gene calls are TRBV28 and TRBJ1-5; D is possibly TRBD1 (6 bases). CDR3 length equals 15 residues. Per germline, CDR1 MDHEN and CDR2 SYDVKM. V lost 5 bases to trimming and J lost 4 bases, with 15 bases between them.

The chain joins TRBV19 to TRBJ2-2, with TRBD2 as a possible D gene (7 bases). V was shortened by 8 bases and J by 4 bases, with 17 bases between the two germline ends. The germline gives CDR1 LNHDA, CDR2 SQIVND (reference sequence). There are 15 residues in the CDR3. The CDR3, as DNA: TGTGCCAGTTTAAGTCGGGGGGCTAGCACCGGGGAGCTGTTTTTT. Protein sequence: CASLSRGASTGELFF. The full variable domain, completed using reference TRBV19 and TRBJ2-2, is DGGITQSPKYLFRKEGQNVTLSCEQNLNHDAMYWYRQDPGQGLRLIYYSQIVNDFQKGDIAEGYSVSREKKESFPLTVTSAQKNPTAFYLCASLSRGASTGELFFGEGSRLTVL.

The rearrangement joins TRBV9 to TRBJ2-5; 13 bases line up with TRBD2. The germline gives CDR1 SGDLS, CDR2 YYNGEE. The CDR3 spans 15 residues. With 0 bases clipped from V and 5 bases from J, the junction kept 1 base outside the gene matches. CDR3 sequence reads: CASSVAGLAGETQYF. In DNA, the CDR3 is TGTGCCAGCAGCGTAGCGGGACTAGCGGGGGAGACCCAGTACTTC.

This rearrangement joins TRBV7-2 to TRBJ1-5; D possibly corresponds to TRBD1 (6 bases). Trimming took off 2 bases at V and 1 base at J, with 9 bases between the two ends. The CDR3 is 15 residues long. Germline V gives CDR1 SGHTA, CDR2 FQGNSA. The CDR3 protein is CASSLLGQSNQPQHF. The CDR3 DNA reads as TGTGCCAGCAGCTTACTTGGACAGAGCAATCAGCCCCAGCATTTT. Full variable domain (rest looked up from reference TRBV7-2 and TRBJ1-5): GAGVSQSPSNKVTEKGKDVELRCDPISGHTALYWYRQSLGQGLEFLIYFQGNSAPDKSGLPSDRFSAERTGGSVSTLTIQRTQQEDSAVYLCASSLLGQSNQPQHFGDGTRLSIL.

CDR3 residues: CASRRLETSNQPQHF. In nucleotides, the CDR3 is TGTGCCAGCAGGAGGTTAGAGACTAGCAATCAGCCCCAGCATTTT. The rearrangement links TRBV6-5 to TRBJ1-5, with D uncertain. Germline CDR1 is MNHEY and CDR2 is SVGAGI. V lost 6 bases and J lost 0, with 12 bases in between. The CDR3 spans 15 residues.

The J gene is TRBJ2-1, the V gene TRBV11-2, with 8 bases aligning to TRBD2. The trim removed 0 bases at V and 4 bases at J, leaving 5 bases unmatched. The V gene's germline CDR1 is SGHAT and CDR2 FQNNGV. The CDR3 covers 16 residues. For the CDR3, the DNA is TGTGCCAGCAGCTTAGATATCAGCGGGGGTTACAATGAGCAGTTCTTC. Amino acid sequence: CASSLDISGGYNEQFF.

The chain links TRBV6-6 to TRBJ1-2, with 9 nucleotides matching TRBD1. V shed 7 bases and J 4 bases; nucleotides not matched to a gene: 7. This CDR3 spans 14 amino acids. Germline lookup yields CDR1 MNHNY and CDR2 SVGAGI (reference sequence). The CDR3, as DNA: TGTGCCAGCAATCCGGGACAGGGAAGCTATGGCTACACCTTC. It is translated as CASNPGQGSYGYTF.

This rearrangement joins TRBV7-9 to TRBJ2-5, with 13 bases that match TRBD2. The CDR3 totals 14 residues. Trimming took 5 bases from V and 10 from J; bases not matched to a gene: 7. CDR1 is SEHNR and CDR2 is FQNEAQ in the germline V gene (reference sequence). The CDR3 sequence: CASSPGTSGDVQYF. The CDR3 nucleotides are TGTGCCAGCAGCCCCGGGACTAGCGGGGACGTCCAGTACTTC.

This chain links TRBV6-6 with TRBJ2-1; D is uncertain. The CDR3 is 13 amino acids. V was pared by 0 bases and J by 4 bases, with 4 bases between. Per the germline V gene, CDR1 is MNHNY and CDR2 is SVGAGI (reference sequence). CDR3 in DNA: TGTGCCAGCAGTTACTCTGAGTACAATGAGCAGTTCTTC. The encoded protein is CASSYSEYNEQFF.

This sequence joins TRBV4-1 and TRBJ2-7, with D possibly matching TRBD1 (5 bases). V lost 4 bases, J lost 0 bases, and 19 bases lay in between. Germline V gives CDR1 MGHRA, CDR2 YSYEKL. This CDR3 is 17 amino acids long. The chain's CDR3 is CASSPFYTGLSSYEQYF. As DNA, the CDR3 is TGCGCCAGCAGCCCCTTTTACACAGGATTGAGCTCCTACGAGCAGTACTTC.

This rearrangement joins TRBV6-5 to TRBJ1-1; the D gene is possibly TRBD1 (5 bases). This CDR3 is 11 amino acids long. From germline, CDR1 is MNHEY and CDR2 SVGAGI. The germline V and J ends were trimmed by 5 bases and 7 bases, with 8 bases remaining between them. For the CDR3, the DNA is TGTGCCAGCAGTCGACAGATTGAAGCTTTCTTT. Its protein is CASSRQIEAFF.

The CDR3 region has the DNA TGTGCCAGCAGCTTCTCCTTTGAGACCCAGTACTTC. It codes for CASSFSFETQYF. The chain carries TRBV7-2 and TRBJ2-5, with D unresolved. Germline V gene data show CDR1 as SGHTA and CDR2 as FQGNSA. CDR3 length: 12 amino acids. V was pared by 3 bases and J by 5 bases, with 7 bases between.

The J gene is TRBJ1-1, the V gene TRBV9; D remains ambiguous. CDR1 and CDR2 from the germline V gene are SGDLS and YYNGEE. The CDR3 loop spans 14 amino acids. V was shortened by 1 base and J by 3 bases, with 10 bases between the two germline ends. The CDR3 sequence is CASSVSPGDTEAFF. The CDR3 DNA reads TGTGCCAGCAGCGTAAGCCCCGGTGACACTGAAGCTTTCTTT.

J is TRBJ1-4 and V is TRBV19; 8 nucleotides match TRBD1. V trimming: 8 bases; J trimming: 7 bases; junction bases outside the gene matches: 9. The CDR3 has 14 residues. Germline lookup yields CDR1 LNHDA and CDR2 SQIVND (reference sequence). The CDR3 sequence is CASGVGQDGEKLFF. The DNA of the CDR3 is TGTGCCAGTGGGGTGGGACAGGACGGTGAAAAACTGTTTTTT.

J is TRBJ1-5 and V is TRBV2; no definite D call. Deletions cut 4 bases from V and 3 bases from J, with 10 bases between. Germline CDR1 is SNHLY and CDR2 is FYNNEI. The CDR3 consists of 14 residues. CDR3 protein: CASSVGWLNQPQHF. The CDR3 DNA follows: TGTGCCAGCAGTGTCGGGTGGCTCAATCAGCCCCAGCATTTT.

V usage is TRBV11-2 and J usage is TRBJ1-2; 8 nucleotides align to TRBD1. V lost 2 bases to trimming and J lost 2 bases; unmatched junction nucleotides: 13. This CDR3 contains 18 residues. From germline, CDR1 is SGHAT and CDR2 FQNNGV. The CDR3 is CASSLSLPAGTGNYGYTF. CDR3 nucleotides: TGTGCCAGCAGCTTATCCCTTCCCGCCGGGACAGGCAACTATGGCTACACCTTC.

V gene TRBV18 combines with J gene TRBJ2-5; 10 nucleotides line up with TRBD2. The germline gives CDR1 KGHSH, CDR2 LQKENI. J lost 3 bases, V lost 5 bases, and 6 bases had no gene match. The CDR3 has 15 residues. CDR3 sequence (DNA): TGTGCCAGCTCAAATCTAGCGGGAGACAAAGAGACCCAGTACTTC. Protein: CASSNLAGDKETQYF.